One sample yielded the 9 T cell receptor beta chains listed below, sequenced in a study of shared clonotypes between healthy human individuals. Clones were read by immunoSEQ multiplex PCR, and TCRdb kept only the in-frame ones, dropping some. This table holds roughly 1,800,000 clones, about 95% found once. Naive-designated CD8 cells lacked CD45RO, were positively enriched for CCR7, and omitted terminally differentiated effector memory CD45RA+ cells. Sequencing input: naive CD8+ T cells sorted from blood. The receptors shown here come from a young man in good health.

This sequence joins TRBV2 and TRBJ1-1, with a possible D match to TRBD1 (5 bases). Deletions cut 8 bases from V and 1 base from J, with 17 bases between. This CDR3 contains 15 residues. Germline V CDR1 and CDR2: SNHLY, FYNNEI. CDR3 protein: CASGTGGWGNTEAFF. The CDR3 DNA sequence: TGTGCCAGCGGGACCGGGGGGTGGGGGAACACTGAAGCTTTCTTT.

V usage is TRBV27 and J usage is TRBJ1-1; 10 bases align to TRBD1. Germline CDR1 is MNHEY and CDR2 is SMNVEV (reference sequence). CDR3 length: 14 amino acids. J was trimmed by 4 bases and V by 6 bases; bases with no gene match: 5. In nucleotides, the CDR3 is TGTGCCAGCAGAGTGACAGGGGGCGTCACTGAAGCTTTCTTT. It codes for CASRVTGGVTEAFF.

A single count supports this clone. The chain has TRBV28 and TRBJ2-1; D call uncertain. The CDR3 has 12 residues. The germline gives CDR1 MDHEN, CDR2 SYDVKM. Between the trimmed V and J ends, which lost 5 bases and 8 bases, there was a span of 10 bases. CDR3 amino acids: CASSPVDYEQFF. CDR3 nucleotide sequence: TGTGCCAGCAGTCCCGTAGATTATGAGCAGTTCTTC.

In this sample, this clone turned up once. This chain joins TRBV9 and TRBJ1-2; tentatively, D is TRBD1 (5 bases). The V end lost 0 bases, the J end lost 2 bases, and 11 bases lay between the germline ends. The CDR3 runs to 15 residues. Germline assignment: CDR1 SGDLS and CDR2 YYNGEE. This CDR3 reads CASSVDPRENYGYTF. The CDR3 bases are TGTGCCAGCAGCGTAGATCCCAGGGAGAACTATGGCTACACCTTC.

The V call is TRBV6-5, the J call TRBJ2-2, with TRBD1 matching 7 bases. Germline CDR1 is MNHEY and CDR2 is SVGAGI. Germline trimming cut 5 bases from V and 5 bases from J; bases unmatched to any gene: 5. The CDR3 has 14 residues. CDR3 DNA sequence: TGTGCCAGCAGTCCCGGGACAGAAACCGGGGAGCTGTTTTTT. The encoded protein is CASSPGTETGELFF.

This chain uses TRBV10-2 with TRBJ2-1; perhaps D is TRBD1 or TRBD2 (7 bases each). V shed 10 bases and J shed 0 bases, with 16 bases lying between them. The V gene's germline CDR1 is WSHSY and CDR2 SAAADI. CDR3 size: 15 residues. The CDR3 DNA reads as TGCGCCACCAGGGGGGGTGGGGGCTCCTACAATGAGCAGTTCTTC. It is translated as CATRGGGGSYNEQFF.

This clone was picked up a small number of times. The rearrangement links TRBV4-1 to TRBJ1-6; the D gene is possibly TRBD1 (5 bases). This CDR3 comprises 15 residues. Trimming removed 3 bases from V and 9 bases from J, with 15 bases in between. CDR1 is MGHRA, CDR2 YSYEKL, per germline. CDR3 nucleotides: TGCGCCAGCAGCCATAACGTAGGGGTTTCTTCACCCCTCCACTTT. Its translation: CASSHNVGVSSPLHF.

This chain connects TRBV6-5 to TRBJ2-7; 7 nucleotides align to TRBD1. Germline lookup yields CDR1 MNHEY and CDR2 SVGAGI. Trimming removed 2 bases from V and 1 base from J; junction bases left unmatched: 5. This CDR3 is built from 15 residues. The CDR3 region has the DNA TGTGCCAGCAGTTACGATGGACAGGTGTCCTACGAGCAGTACTTC. Its protein is CASSYDGQVSYEQYF.

This chain links TRBV4-1 with TRBJ1-1; D call uncertain. The germline V gene has CDR1 MGHRA and CDR2 YSYEKL. The CDR3 length is 10 residues. Between the trimmed V and J ends, which lost 0 bases and 10 bases, there was a span of 3 bases. Here the CDR3 reads CASSQDRAFF. The CDR3 coding sequence is TGCGCCAGCAGCCAAGATAGAGCTTTCTTT.